The present TCR beta chain was sequenced within a study of blood T cell repertoires in COVID-19. Study as a whole: Acute and convalescent COVID-19 samples came from the United States, Italy and Spain. T cells, B-cell-depleted T cells, or PBMCs provided the cDNA or gDNA that served as material.

Trimming left V 4 bases short and J 3 bases short, with 18 bases between. The CDR3 sequence is 17 residues long. CDR1 is SEHNR and CDR2 is FQNEAQ in the germline V gene (reference sequence). Original methodology: Amplified reference gene primers provided the basis for estimating nucleated cell counts. Clones were read by immunoSEQ multiplex PCR, and TCRdb kept only the in-frame ones, dropping some. The V and J calls and the clone size are those of that table, but D and trimming were determined from the DNA. Among some 45,000 clones listed, about 90% were seen once. This sequence originates from a human donor in a cohort sampled during active COVID-19. The chain carries TRBV7-9 and TRBJ2-2; D is perhaps TRBD2 (7 bases). Sequenced sample: peripheral blood. Written as DNA, the CDR3 is TGTGCCAGCAGCTCGAGGGGGGGCGCGAGGGACACCGGGGAGCTGTTTTTT. Its translation: CASSSRGGARDTGELFF.